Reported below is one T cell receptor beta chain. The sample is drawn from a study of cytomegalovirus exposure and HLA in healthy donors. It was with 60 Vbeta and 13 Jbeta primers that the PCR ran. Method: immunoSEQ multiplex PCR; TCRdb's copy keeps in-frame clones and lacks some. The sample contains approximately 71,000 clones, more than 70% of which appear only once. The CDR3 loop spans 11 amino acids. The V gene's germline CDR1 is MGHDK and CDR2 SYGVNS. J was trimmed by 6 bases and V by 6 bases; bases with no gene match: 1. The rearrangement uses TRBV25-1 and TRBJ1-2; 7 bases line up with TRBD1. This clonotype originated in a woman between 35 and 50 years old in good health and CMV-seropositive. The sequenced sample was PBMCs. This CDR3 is CASSRGDGYTF. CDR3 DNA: TGTGCCAGCAGCAGGGGGGATGGCTACACCTTC.